The present TCR beta chain was sequenced within a study of metastatic and nonmetastatic thyroid tumors. Each patient came to thyroid surgery without any prior treatment (of any kind). This clone was counted at least ten times. TCRdb called clones again from the PCR reads with MiXCR. The sample holds about 22,000 clones, 36% seen once. Sequencing was carried out using blood. The clonotype originates from a male donor with papillary thyroid cancer or a benign thyroid nodule (not recorded which). Some clones in this sample may be carry-over from other donors' samples.

CDR3 amino acids: CASSYSGSEQFF. Here the CDR3 DNA reads TGTGCCAGCAGCTATAGCGGGAGTGAGCAGTTCTTC. The chain combines TRBV28 with TRBJ2-1, with TRBD2 matching 9 bases. The CDR3 spans 12 residues. In germline, CDR1 is MDHEN, CDR2 SYDVKM. J was trimmed by 9 bases and V by 6 bases; bases with no gene match: 3.